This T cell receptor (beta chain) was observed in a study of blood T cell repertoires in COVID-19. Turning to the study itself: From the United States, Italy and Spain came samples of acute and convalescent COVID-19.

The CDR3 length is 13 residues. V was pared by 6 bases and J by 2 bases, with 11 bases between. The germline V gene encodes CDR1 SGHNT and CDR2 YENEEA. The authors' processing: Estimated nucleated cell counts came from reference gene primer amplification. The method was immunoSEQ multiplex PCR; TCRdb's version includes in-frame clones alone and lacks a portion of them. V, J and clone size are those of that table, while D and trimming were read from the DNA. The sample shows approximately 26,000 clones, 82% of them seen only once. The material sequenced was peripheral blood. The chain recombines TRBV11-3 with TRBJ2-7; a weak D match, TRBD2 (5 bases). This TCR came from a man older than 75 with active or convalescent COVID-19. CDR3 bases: TGTGCCAGCAGACGGGCCGGGACCTACGAGCAGTACTTC. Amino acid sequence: CASRRAGTYEQYF.